These T cell receptor beta chains were read from a single sample in a study of T cell responses to AZD1222 COVID-19 vaccine. The protocol was immunoSEQ multiplex PCR, while the TCRdb copy is restricted to in-frame clones and leaves out a portion. This sample has approximately 80,000 clones, with approximately 85% found just once. The specimen was peripheral blood, collected 28 days after the second AZD1222 dose. Every receptor here comes from an adult who received the AZD1222 COVID-19 vaccine. CDR3s include the opening cysteine and the closing phenylalanine or tryptophan. Fields, in order: J gene, V gene, D gene, clone size, CDR3 DNA, CDR3 protein. A D gene is named only where the DNA matches it firmly. Not all rows give a size; the values are once, few, many and, for expanded clones, a class.

TRBJ1-1 TRBV6-1 NA NA TGTGCCAGCAGTGAAACCGACAAGAACACTGAAGCTTTCTTT CASSETDKNTEAFF
TRBJ2-7 TRBV20-1 NA NA TGCAGTGCTAGAGATGAGTACGAGCAGTACTTC CSARDEYEQYF
TRBJ1-2 TRBV28 NA NA TGTGCCAGCAGCCCCACGGGGGAACCCTATGGCTACACCTTC CASSPTGEPYGYTF
TRBJ1-2 TRBV19 NA NA TGTGCCTACCGGGCAGGCTTCTTACGCTTTTATGGCTACACCTTC CAYRAGFLRFYGYTF
TRBJ1-2 TRBV28 NA NA TGTGCCAGCAGTGAAAACAGGGATGGCTATGGCTACACCTTC CASSENRDGYGYTF
TRBJ1-1 TRBV9 NA few TGTGCCAGCAGCGTAGGAAGGATATCGGGCAGGGATACTGAAGCTTTCTTT CASSVGRISGRDTEAFF
TRBJ2-1 TRBV27 NA NA TGTGCCAGCAGTTACAGATACAATGAGCAGTTCTTC CASSYRYNEQFF
TRBJ1-2 TRBV2 NA few TGTGCCAGCAGTGATAACTATGGCTACACCTTC CASSDNYGYTF
TRBJ2-7 TRBV6-6 NA few TGTGCCAGCAGTTACAGAAGAGACGAGCAGTACTTC CASSYRRDEQYF
TRBJ1-5 TRBV28 NA few TGTGCCAGCAGCCCCCCGGGGGCCCGCAATCAGCCCCAGCATTTT CASSPPGARNQPQHF
TRBJ1-5 TRBV19 NA NA TGTGCCAGTAGTATGACCCCGGGGGGCAATCAGCCCCAGCATTTT CASSMTPGGNQPQHF
TRBJ2-5 TRBV6-4 TRBD2 NA TGTGCCAGCAGACCCAGCGGGAGGGGAGAGACCCAGTACTTC CASRPSGRGETQYF
TRBJ2-5 TRBV7-9 NA NA TGTGCCAGCAACAGGGATTACCAAGAGACCCAGTACTTC CASNRDYQETQYF
TRBJ1-3 TRBV30 NA few TGTGCCTGGAGTGTTCCGGAACGCTCTGGAAACACCATATATTTT CAWSVPERSGNTIYF
TRBJ2-1 TRBV29-1 NA NA TGCAGCGTTGGGGCCCCGACAGTAAACAATGAGCAGTTCTTC CSVGAPTVNNEQFF
TRBJ1-2 TRBV3-1/TRBV3-2 NA once TGTGCCAGCAGCCAAGGAGGGCTTAACTATGGCTACACCTTC CASSQGGLNYGYTF
TRBJ2-7 TRBV10-2 NA NA TGCGCCAGCACTCCGGGCCGCCGATACGAGCAGTACTTC CASTPGRRYEQYF
TRBJ2-7 TRBV6-5 NA NA TGTGCCAGCAGTTACGGAGGGAGCTACGAGCAGTACTTC CASSYGGSYEQYF
TRBJ2-7 TRBV19 TRBD2 NA TGTGCCAGTAGTATTGTCGGGAGGACCCCAGACGAGCAGTACTTC CASSIVGRTPDEQYF
TRBJ2-7 TRBV7-9 NA NA TGTGCCAGCAGCGTCACGAGATACGAGCAGTACTTC CASSVTRYEQYF
TRBJ2-2 TRBV18 TRBD2 NA TGTGCCAGCTCACCCGCACTAGCGGGGGGGGACGCCGGGGAGCTGTTTTTT CASSPALAGGDAGELFF
TRBJ1-6 TRBV7-8 NA NA TGTGCCAGCAGCTTAGAGGTTTCTAATTCACCCCTCCACTTT CASSLEVSNSPLHF
TRBJ1-3 TRBV5-1 NA NA TGCGCCAGCAGCTTGGCCGGACGGTACTCTGGAAACACCATATATTTT CASSLAGRYSGNTIYF
TRBJ2-1 TRBV5-4 NA once TGTGCCAGCAGCTTGTCAGTTAGCTCCTACAATGAGCAGTTCTTC CASSLSVSSYNEQFF
TRBJ2-7 TRBV5-4 TRBD2 NA TGTGCCAGCAGCGAAATTGGGACTAGCTCCCAGCAGTACTTC CASSEIGTSSQQYF
TRBJ1-2 TRBV27 NA NA TGTGCCAGCAGAAAAGACAACCTCTATGGCTACACCTTC CASRKDNLYGYTF
TRBJ1-1 TRBV28 NA NA TGTGCCAGCAGTTTAGGCCCGAGAGCTGAAGCTTTCTTT CASSLGPRAEAFF
TRBJ2-4 TRBV6-5 TRBD1 few TGTGCCAGCCGATTGGGACAGGGAGAGGCCATTCAGTACTTC CASRLGQGEAIQYF
TRBJ1-2 TRBV15 NA NA TGTGCCACCTCTCAGGGTTTGGACTATGGCTACACCTTC CATSQGLDYGYTF
TRBJ1-2 TRBV29-1 NA NA TGCAGCGTTGAAGTGGACGTCTATGGCTACACCTTC CSVEVDVYGYTF